The rows below give T cell receptor beta chains drawn from one sample of a study of cytomegalovirus exposure and HLA in healthy donors. The table came from immunoSEQ multiplex PCR; TCRdb's copy has only in-frame clones and leaves some out. The sample lists 300,000 to 350,000 clones, roughly 87% occurring once. The sequencing input was PBMCs. These receptors all stem from a man aged 30-40 years in good health and CMV-seronegative. Both conserved end residues are part of each CDR3. D genes are given only for firm matches. A row's size may be missing; if present it is once, few, many or a size class.

D	size	J	V	DNA	CDR3
TRBD1	-	TRBJ1-1	TRBV18	TGTGCCAGCTCACCAATTGCCGGGACAGCTATTGAAGCTTTCTTT	CASSPIAGTAIEAFF
-	-	TRBJ1-2	TRBV19	TGTGCCAGTAGTATAAGGGCAGGGTTGGAGTCGGAAGGCTACACCTTC	CASSIRAGLESEGYTF
TRBD2	-	TRBJ2-1	TRBV5-1	TGCGCCAGCAGCTTGGACGCTCCGGGACTAGGCTACAATGAGCAGTTCTTC	CASSLDAPGLGYNEQFF
TRBD1	once	TRBJ1-1	TRBV6-5	TGTGCCAGTAGATCACAGGGGGTAATCACTGAAGCTTTCTTT	CASRSQGVITEAFF
TRBD1	-	TRBJ1-3	TRBV25-1	TGTGCCAGCAGTGCCGGACAGGGCTCTGGAAACACCATATATTTT	CASSAGQGSGNTIYF
-	-	TRBJ1-6	TRBV6-6	TGTGCCAGCAGCCCGGACAGTAATTCACCCCTCCACTTT	CASSPDSNSPLHF
-	-	TRBJ2-7	TRBV5-5	TGTGCCAGCAGCCCCCTCGGGACCTACGAGCAGTACTTC	CASSPLGTYEQYF
TRBD1	-	TRBJ2-4	TRBV7-9	TGTGCCAGCGGTCCGGGGGGACAGGGGGACATTCAGTACTTC	CASGPGGQGDIQYF
TRBD1	-	TRBJ2-5	TRBV7-9	TGTGCCAGCAGCTCGGGACAGGGGAAAGAGACCCAGTACTTC	CASSSGQGKETQYF
-	-	TRBJ1-2	TRBV5-6	TGTGCCAGCGCCGCGGGAGAGTATGGCTACACCTTC	CASAAGEYGYTF
-	-	TRBJ1-4	TRBV11-2	TGTGCCAGCAGTCAAGAGGAGGGGACTAATGAAAAACTGTTTTTT	CASSQEEGTNEKLFF
-	-	TRBJ1-1	TRBV9	TGTGCCAGCAGCCCCCGGGACACCATGAACACTGAAGCTTTCTTT	CASSPRDTMNTEAFF
-	once	TRBJ2-7	TRBV18	TGTGCCAGCTCAACTGGACAGTTAGTGGCTTACGAGCAGTACTTC	CASSTGQLVAYEQYF
-	-	TRBJ2-7	TRBV5-5	TGTGCCAGCAGCTTGGGAGGGTCCCTAAGCGAGCAGTACTTC	CASSLGGSLSEQYF
-	-	TRBJ1-1	TRBV11-2	TGTGCCAGCAGCTTAGCTGGAGGGACGAACACTGAAGCTTTCTTT	CASSLAGGTNTEAFF
-	few	TRBJ1-2	TRBV19	TGTGCCAGTAGTATGAGGGCCAGATCCTATGGCTACACCTTC	CASSMRARSYGYTF